A single sample is the source of the 20 T cell receptor beta chains below, sequenced in a study of CD8 T cells in ankylosing spondylitis. TCRdb re-derived calls from the 5' RACE reads in MiXCR, one entry per CDR3 protein. Altogether around 320,000 distinct CDR3 sequences are present, 20% to 25% being singletons, with the ten largest covering about 3.7%. Sequenced sample: blood, either unsorted or a sorted T cell fraction (not recorded which). The receptors were sampled from a female donor with ankylosing spondylitis or in good health (not recorded which).

The chain joins TRBV20-1 to TRBJ2-3; no clear D. The CDR3 runs 10 residues. The V end lost 3 bases, the J end lost 6 bases, and 4 bases lay between the germline ends. Germline values: CDR1 DFQATT, CDR2 SNEGSKA (reference sequence). The CDR3 nucleotides are TGCAGTGCTAGCTTTGATACGCAGTATTTT. Protein: CSASFDTQYF.

The V call is TRBV20-1, the J call TRBJ2-1, with D uncertain. The CDR3 is made up of 14 amino acids. CDR1 is DFQATT and CDR2 is SNEGSKA in the germline V gene (reference sequence). The V end lost 7 bases, the J end lost 3 bases, and 16 bases lay between the germline ends. CDR3 residues: CSVPHPRVYNEQFF. In DNA, the CDR3 is TGCAGTGTTCCACACCCGCGCGTCTACAATGAGCAGTTCTTC.

CDR3 bases: TGCAGTGCTAGTAGCGTTCAGGCAAGCAATCAGCCCCAGCATTTT. Protein sequence: CSASSVQASNQPQHF. J is TRBJ1-5 and V is TRBV20-1; D gene uncertain. The CDR3 covers 15 residues. Germline CDR1 reads DFQATT; CDR2 reads SNEGSKA (reference sequence). V lost 3 bases, J lost 1 base, and 13 bases lay in between.

The chain carries TRBV11-1 and TRBJ1-1; perhaps TRBD1 as D (6 bases). Germline values: CDR1 SGHAT, CDR2 FQDESV (reference sequence). This CDR3 has 15 amino acids. The V and J ends lost 6 bases and 0 bases respectively, with 14 bases between them. CDR3 sequence: CASRSLSGVNTEAFF. The DNA for the CDR3 is TGTGCCAGCAGATCATTATCAGGGGTGAACACTGAAGCTTTCTTT.

The chain links TRBV20-1 to TRBJ2-1; 11 nucleotides match TRBD2. Trimming cost V 0 bases and J 8 bases; bases outside gene matches: 3. The CDR3 loop spans 14 amino acids. In germline, CDR1 is DFQATT, CDR2 SNEGSKA (reference sequence). The CDR3 nucleotides are TGCAGTGCTAGAGATTTAGCGGGAGGGTATGAGCAGTTCTTC. Translated, it gives CSARDLAGGYEQFF.

This chain joins TRBV12-3 or TRBV12-4 and TRBJ1-4; possible D gene TRBD1, 6 bases. The V end was cut by 2 bases, the J end by 2 bases, with 12 bases between. The CDR3 is made up of 16 amino acids. The CDR3 DNA is TGTGCCAGCAGTTTAAACCGACAGGTGACTAATGAAAAACTGTTTTTT. Residues: CASSLNRQVTNEKLFF.

This chain links TRBV2 with TRBJ1-5, with D tentatively TRBD1 (5 bases). Trimming pared 4 bases from V and 6 bases from J, leaving 13 bases between. Germline V gene data show CDR1 as SNHLY and CDR2 as FYNNEI. The CDR3 consists of 14 residues. The CDR3, as DNA: TGTGCCAGCAGTGGGGGGGTAGCCATTCAGCCCCAGCATTTT. It translates to CASSGGVAIQPQHF.

This clonotype appeared a few times. The V gene is TRBV7-2, the J gene TRBJ2-3; 9 bases fit TRBD2. This CDR3 comprises 17 residues. Unmatched junction bases numbered 8, after V lost 2 bases and J lost 2 bases. Germline loops: CDR1 SGHTA, CDR2 FQGNSA. In DNA, the CDR3 is TGTGCCAGCAGCTTAACCCTAGCGGGGATACACACAGATACGCAGTATTTT. This translates into CASSLTLAGIHTDTQYF.

This clonotype was counted between two and nine times. The chain joins TRBV5-1 to TRBJ2-1; D might be TRBD2 (6 bases). The CDR3 runs to 14 residues. Germline CDR1 is SGHRS and CDR2 is YFSETQ. The V end was cut by 7 bases, the J end by 5 bases, with 16 bases between. CDR3 nucleotide sequence: TGCGCCAGCTCCGGGCCTAGCGATCACAATGAGCAGTTCTTC. Translating gives CASSGPSDHNEQFF. Looking up the rest from reference TRBV5-1 and TRBJ2-1 gives the full variable domain: KAGVTQTPRYLIKTRGQQVTLSCSPISGHRSVSWYQQTPGQGLQFLFEYFSETQRNKGNFPGRFSGRQFSNSRSEMNVSTLELGDSALYLCASSGPSDHNEQFFGPGTRLTVL.

The sample holds many counts of this clonotype. The V and J genes are TRBV12-3 or TRBV12-4 and TRBJ1-2, with 7 positions matching TRBD1. Trimming at V came to 5 bases and at J to 4 bases, leaving 7 bases not matched to a gene. This CDR3 spans 14 amino acids. CDR3 DNA: TGTGCCAGCAGTCCATGGACAGGCGGCTATGGCTACACCTTC. Its protein product is CASSPWTGGYGYTF.

The chain uses TRBV11-2 and TRBJ2-5; D possibly matches TRBD1 or TRBD2 (5 bases each). The CDR3 is 16 amino acids. Trimming stripped 6 bases from V and 2 bases from J, with 19 bases between. Germline values: CDR1 SGHAT, CDR2 FQNNGV. CDR3 residues: CASRSPGRGTQETQYF. Written as DNA, the CDR3 is TGTGCCAGCAGATCTCCGGGACGGGGAACGCAAGAGACCCAGTACTTC.

This clonotype was observed at least ten times. The chain carries TRBV10-3 and TRBJ2-5; 15 nucleotides line up with TRBD2. This CDR3 comprises 15 residues. CDR1 and CDR2 from the germline V gene are ENHRY and SYGVKD. J gave up 2 bases and V 6 bases, and 1 base lay outside the gene matches. DNA of the CDR3: TGTGCCATCAGGGGGACTAGCGGGAGGCAAGAGACCCAGTACTTC. It codes for CAIRGTSGRQETQYF.

The chain has TRBV10-3 and TRBJ2-5; 7 bases align to TRBD2. Germline CDR1 is ENHRY and CDR2 is SYGVKD. CDR3 length: 14 residues. V lost 3 bases to trimming and J lost 2 bases; unmatched junction nucleotides: 3. CDR3 sequence: CAISDGREQETQYF. The CDR3 coding sequence is TGTGCCATCAGTGACGGGCGGGAGCAAGAGACCCAGTACTTC.

The CDR3 reads CASSLAQGLGVNIQYF. The CDR3 bases are TGTGCCAGCAGCTTAGCCCAAGGACTCGGGGTGAACATTCAGTACTTC. V gene TRBV13 combines with J gene TRBJ2-4; D possibly corresponds to TRBD2 (5 bases). Deletions cut 1 base from V and 7 bases from J, with 17 bases between. This CDR3 contains 16 residues. Per germline, CDR1 PRHDT and CDR2 FYEKMQ (reference sequence).

The J gene is TRBJ1-5, the V gene TRBV20-1; possibly TRBD1 for D (5 bases). Germline CDR1 and CDR2: DFQATT and SNEGSKA (reference sequence). The CDR3 totals 14 residues. Trimming shortened V by 6 bases and J by 0 bases, and 12 bases separated the two germline ends. As DNA, the CDR3 is TGCAGTGCGCCTGCAGGGAGTAGCAATCAGCCCCAGCATTTT. It encodes CSAPAGSSNQPQHF.

The V and J genes are TRBV7-9 and TRBJ2-3; no reliable D call. V gave up 2 bases and J gave up 6 bases, with 12 bases separating them. The CDR3 totals 14 residues. Germline lookup yields CDR1 SEHNR and CDR2 FQNEAQ (reference sequence). The CDR3 coding sequence is TGTGCCAGCAGCTTATATACGCCGAGGGATACGCAGTATTTT. Translated, it gives CASSLYTPRDTQYF.

In this sample, this clonotype turned up many times. The J gene is TRBJ2-7, the V gene TRBV7-9; tentative D call: TRBD2 (6 bases). Germline V CDR1 and CDR2: SEHNR, FQNEAQ (reference sequence). Trimming stripped 4 bases from V and 1 base from J, with 11 bases between. The CDR3 is 14 amino acids. CDR3 coding DNA: TGTGCCAGCAGCTCAAGCGGGCGTTCCTACGAGCAGTACTTC. This translates into CASSSSGRSYEQYF.

The chain recombines TRBV10-2 with TRBJ2-3; 11 nucleotides line up with TRBD2. The CDR3 consists of 14 residues. CDR1 is WSHSY and CDR2 is SAAADI in the germline V gene. V lost 7 bases to trimming and J lost 10 bases; unmatched junction nucleotides: 10. The CDR3 nucleotides read TGCGCCAGCACCCCTAGCGGGAGGTCCGACGCGCAGTATTTT. It encodes CASTPSGRSDAQYF.

J is TRBJ2-1 and V is TRBV23-1, with 10 bases aligning to TRBD1. TRBV23-1 qualifies as an ORF whose function is uncertain. The CDR3 length is 18 residues. J was trimmed by 0 bases and V by 3 bases; bases with no gene match: 8. CDR3 in DNA: TGCGCCAGCAGTCAGACCGGGACAGGGGATGTCTCCTACAATGAGCAGTTCTTC. Protein sequence: CASSQTGTGDVSYNEQFF.

This clonotype was counted ten times or more. This chain links TRBV7-8 with TRBJ2-5; 9 bases map to TRBD1. The germline gives CDR1 SGHVS, CDR2 FQNEAQ. This CDR3 has 13 residues. The ends lost 4 bases at V and 5 bases at J; junction bases unmatched: 2. The CDR3 spells CASSWGQGETQYF. The CDR3 bases are TGTGCCAGCAGCTGGGGACAGGGTGAGACCCAGTACTTC. Looking up the rest from reference TRBV7-8 and TRBJ2-5 gives the full variable domain: GAGVSQSPRYKVAKRGQDVALRCDPISGHVSLFWYQQALGQGPEFLTYFQNEAQLDKSGLPSDRFFAERPEGSVSTLKIQRTQQEDSAVYLCASSWGQGETQYFGPGTRLLVL.